The text below deals with one TCR beta chain. The sample is drawn from a study of blood T cell repertoires in COVID-19. Sequenced by immunoSEQ multiplex PCR; TCRdb stores in-frame clones only, minus some. The sample records some 150,000 clones, roughly 86% being singletons. This CDR3 spans 14 amino acids. The V and J ends lost 0 bases and 4 bases respectively, with 11 bases between them. CDR1 is SGHRS, CDR2 YFSETQ, per germline. Material: peripheral blood. V gene TRBV5-1 combines with J gene TRBJ2-7, with D maybe TRBD1 (6 bases). The TCR originated in a woman in her fifties or sixties who had recovered from COVID-19. The CDR3 nucleotides read TGCGCCAGCAGCTTGGGAGGACAGACTTACGAGCAGTACTTC. Protein sequence: CASSLGGQTYEQYF.